This T cell receptor beta chain was obtained from a study of blood T cell repertoires in COVID-19. Per the study methods: Using reference gene primer amplification, nucleated cell counts were estimated. The data were produced by immunoSEQ multiplex PCR, yet TCRdb's version contains in-frame clones alone and is incomplete. That table is the source of V, J and clone size, and D and trimming were worked out from the DNA. The repertoire holds more than 80,000 clones, with approximately 88% as singletons. This CDR3 is built from 15 residues. The trim removed 6 bases at V and 5 bases at J, leaving 12 bases unmatched. Per the germline V gene, CDR1 is SGHTA and CDR2 is FQGNSA. This clone came up a few times.

V usage is TRBV7-2 and J usage is TRBJ2-7, with TRBD1 matching over 8 bases. The receptor was isolated from a woman in her sixties or seventies with COVID-19, enrolled during active disease. The sample consisted of peripheral blood. The CDR3 DNA reads TGTGCCAGCAGACCTAATACAGGGGGTTCCGACGAGCAGTACTTC. This gives the protein CASRPNTGGSDEQYF.